The 21 T cell receptor beta chains below come from one sample, sequenced in a study of CD8+ T cells in alopecia areata. Alopecia areata patients had lesional scalp punch biopsies and peripheral blood taken from them. Sequencing relied on a cDNA template that was reverse transcribed from extracted RNA. Assay: immunoSEQ multiplex PCR; the TCRdb copy retains only in-frame clones and omits some. The repertoire holds approximately 9,300 clones, 55% to 75% seen once, with roughly 15% in the top ten. Sequencing was performed on skin. The receptors here all came from a human donor with alopecia areata.

This chain joins TRBV2 and TRBJ1-5, with 9 bases lining up with TRBD1. The CDR3 loop spans 13 amino acids. Losses at the gene ends were 7 bases for V and 4 bases for J; bases not matched to a gene: 2. Germline CDR1 is SNHLY and CDR2 is FYNNEI. The CDR3 bases are TGTGCCAGCAAGGGACAGGGAAATCAGCCCCAGCATTTT. Translation: CASKGQGNQPQHF.

The V and J genes are TRBV28 and TRBJ2-7; 10 bases line up with TRBD1. The CDR3 consists of 13 residues. Germline V gene sequence: CDR1 MDHEN, CDR2 SYDVKM. The J segment lost 2 bases and the V segment lost 6 bases, leaving 1 base of the junction unmatched. The CDR3 DNA reads TGTGCCAGCAGGGGGACAGGGGCCTACGAGCAGTACTTC. Translating gives CASRGTGAYEQYF. The whole variable domain, filled in from reference TRBV28 and TRBJ2-7, reads DVKVTQSSRYLVKRTGEKVFLECVQDMDHENMFWYRQDPGLGLRLIYFSYDVKMKEKGDIPEGYSVSREKKERFSLILESASTNQTSMYLCASRGTGAYEQYFGPGTRLTVT.

The CDR3 protein is CASSLLGGEEDTQYF. CDR3 sequence (DNA): TGTGCCAGCAGTTTACTCGGGGGAGAAGAGGATACGCAGTATTTT. This chain links TRBV28 with TRBJ2-3; D possibly corresponds to TRBD2 (6 bases). V lost 2 bases and J 6 bases, leaving 15 bases between the germline ends. This CDR3 region has 15 residues. In germline, CDR1 is MDHEN, CDR2 SYDVKM. Complete variable domain (other parts from reference TRBV28 and TRBJ2-3): DVKVTQSSRYLVKRTGEKVFLECVQDMDHENMFWYRQDPGLGLRLIYFSYDVKMKEKGDIPEGYSVSREKKERFSLILESASTNQTSMYLCASSLLGGEEDTQYFGPGTRLTVL.

The chain employs TRBV7-9 and TRBJ2-3, with 10 bases matching TRBD2. The CDR3 totals 15 residues. The V gene end was trimmed by 5 bases and the J gene end by 2 bases; junction bases not matched to a gene: 4. In germline, CDR1 is SEHNR, CDR2 FQNEAQ (reference sequence). CDR3 sequence: CASSPSGGITDTQYF. The DNA for the CDR3 is TGTGCCAGCAGCCCTAGCGGGGGAATCACAGATACGCAGTATTTT.

The chain links TRBV4-3 to TRBJ2-3; D call uncertain. CDR3 length equals 14 residues. Trimming removed 1 base at V and 2 bases at J, with 7 bases between. Looked up from germline, CDR1 is LGHNA and CDR2 is YSLEER. CDR3 coding DNA: TGCGCCAGCAGCCAAGTTCCCACCACAGATACGCAGTATTTT. Its translation: CASSQVPTTDTQYF.

The gene calls are TRBV29-1 and TRBJ2-7; TRBD1 matches at 8 bases. CDR3 length equals 14 residues. Germline V gene lookup returns CDR1 SQVTM and CDR2 ANQGSEA. With 4 bases clipped from V and 0 bases from J, the junction kept 5 bases outside the gene matches. Written as DNA, the CDR3 is TGCAGCGTTGGGAAGGACAGGGCCTCCTACGAGCAGTACTTC. This encodes CSVGKDRASYEQYF.

This clone appeared once. The chain's CDR3 is CATQRTYEQYF. The CDR3 coding sequence is TGTGCCACCCAGCGGACCTACGAGCAGTACTTC. This chain connects TRBV6-1 to TRBJ2-7; maybe TRBD2 (5 bases). With 10 bases removed from V and 2 bases from J, the gap between germline ends came to 9 bases. Germline V CDR1 and CDR2: MNHNS, SASEGT. This CDR3 has 11 residues.

There are a few counts of this clone. The sample carries other DNA sequences with the same CDR3. The chain has TRBV7-2 and TRBJ2-1; TRBD1 matches at 9 bases. V lost 3 bases and J lost 3; bases outside the gene matches: 3. The V gene's germline CDR1 is SGHTA and CDR2 FQGNSA. The CDR3 runs 15 residues. The CDR3 region is CASSFRDRDYNEQFF. The CDR3 nucleotides read TGTGCCAGCAGCTTCCGGGACAGGGACTACAATGAGCAGTTCTTC. Filled out from reference TRBV7-2 and TRBJ2-1, the complete variable domain reads GAGVSQSPSNKVTEKGKDVELRCDPISGHTALYWYRQSLGQGLEFLIYFQGNSAPDKSGLPSDRFSAERTGGSVSTLTIQRTQQEDSAVYLCASSFRDRDYNEQFFGPGTRLTVL.

This chain uses TRBV27 with TRBJ1-6; 9 nucleotides match TRBD1. The junction had 12 bases not matched to a gene; V was cut back by 6 bases and J by 3 bases. This CDR3 has 18 residues. The V gene's germline CDR1 is MNHEY and CDR2 SMNVEV (reference sequence). CDR3 amino acids: CASRPRSGTGYYNSPLHF. CDR3 nucleotide sequence: TGTGCCAGCAGACCCCGTAGCGGGACAGGGTACTATAATTCACCCCTCCACTTT.

The chain recombines TRBV28 with TRBJ2-7; 10 bases are shared with TRBD1. This CDR3 region has 15 residues. The J segment lost 4 bases and the V segment lost 6 bases, leaving 9 bases of the junction unmatched. CDR1 and CDR2 (germline): MDHEN, SYDVKM. In nucleotides, the CDR3 is TGTGCCAGCAGGCAGAGCGGGACAGGGGTATACGAGCAGTACTTC. Translation: CASRQSGTGVYEQYF.

V usage is TRBV29-1 and J usage is TRBJ2-3; D is ambiguous. The CDR3 loop spans 15 amino acids. Trimming took off 5 bases at V and 0 bases at J, with 15 bases between the two ends. Germline assignment: CDR1 SQVTM and CDR2 ANQGSEA. The CDR3 reads CSVSQTSSSTDTQYF. Written as DNA, the CDR3 is TGCAGCGTTTCCCAAACAAGCTCTAGCACAGATACGCAGTATTTT.

This clone was observed a few times. This chain connects TRBV30 to TRBJ2-7; the match to TRBD2 covers 7 bases. The V gene's germline CDR1 is GTSNPN and CDR2 SVGIG (reference sequence). V was clipped by 4 bases and J by 7 bases; unmatched bases: 13. CDR3 length equals 14 residues. The CDR3, as DNA: TGTGCCTGGAACCCCTCCGGGGGGTTAAGGGAGCAGTACTTC. Residues: CAWNPSGGLREQYF.

The V call is TRBV27, the J call TRBJ1-5; D possibly corresponds to TRBD1 (5 bases). The germline gives CDR1 MNHEY, CDR2 SMNVEV (reference sequence). The germline V and J ends were trimmed by 5 bases and 5 bases, with 13 bases remaining between them. This CDR3 region has 14 residues. CDR3 DNA sequence: TGTGCCAGCAGTCCTTGGGGGAGAGATCAGCCCCAGCATTTT. Translating it yields CASSPWGRDQPQHF.

There are a few counts of this clone. The V gene is TRBV9, the J gene TRBJ2-5; 7 nucleotides align to TRBD1. This CDR3 comprises 16 residues. V gave up 4 bases and J gave up 4 bases; unmatched junction bases: 13. Germline CDR1 and CDR2: SGDLS and YYNGEE. Written as DNA, the CDR3 is TGTGCCAGCAGCTCCCTGGGGGCAGGGGGTGTAGAGACCCAGTACTTC. This translates into CASSSLGAGGVETQYF.

The chain combines TRBV27 with TRBJ2-7; 7 nucleotides agree with TRBD1. CDR1 is MNHEY and CDR2 is SMNVEV in the germline V gene (reference sequence). Trimming took 5 bases from V and 7 from J; bases not matched to a gene: 14. This CDR3 comprises 15 residues. CDR3 in DNA: TGTGCCAGCAGTCTTCGACAGGGTAAAAGGGATGAGCAGTACTTC. Its translation: CASSLRQGKRDEQYF.

CDR3 amino acids: CASSPGQGTTTYEQYF. CDR3 nucleotide sequence: TGCGCCAGCAGCCCTGGACAGGGAACTACCACCTACGAGCAGTACTTC. V and J are TRBV4-3 and TRBJ2-7, with 8 bases lining up with TRBD1. The J segment lost 2 bases and the V segment lost 4 bases, leaving 10 bases of the junction unmatched. There are 16 residues in the CDR3. Looked up from germline, CDR1 is LGHNA and CDR2 is YSLEER.

The gene calls are TRBV25-1 and TRBJ2-7, with D uncertain. The CDR3 spans 15 residues. Germline V lookup: CDR1 MGHDK, CDR2 SYGVNS. V lost 6 bases and J 5 bases, leaving 20 bases between the germline ends. The CDR3 here is CASSSLVAGLHEQYF. In nucleotides, the CDR3 is TGTGCCAGCAGCAGCTTAGTGGCAGGTCTCCACGAGCAGTACTTC.

The rearrangement uses TRBV4-1 and TRBJ2-2; D not certain. Trimming pared 4 bases from V and 4 bases from J, leaving 16 bases between. CDR3 length equals 16 residues. The germline gives CDR1 MGHRA, CDR2 YSYEKL. Written as DNA, the CDR3 is TGCGCCAGCAGCCTCCCTCCATTAGTGGGCACCGGGGAGCTGTTTTTT. Translating it yields CASSLPPLVGTGELFF.

This clone was recorded a few times. The rearrangement joins TRBV2 to TRBJ1-1; D gene unclear. Germline lookup yields CDR1 SNHLY and CDR2 FYNNEI. V was cut by 6 bases and J by 1 base, with 9 bases left in between. The CDR3 sequence is 13 residues long. Here the CDR3 reads CASRERENTEAFF. The CDR3 nucleotides read TGTGCCAGCAGGGAGCGGGAGAACACTGAAGCTTTCTTT.

J is TRBJ2-7 and V is TRBV7-7, with D tentatively TRBD1 (7 bases). The CDR3 contains 13 residues. Germline V gene data show CDR1 as SSHAT and CDR2 as FNYEAQ (reference sequence). Trimming removed 5 bases at V and 7 bases at J, with 15 bases between. The CDR3 nucleotides are TGTGCCAGCAGCCTCGGGACAGCGGGTGAGCAGTACTTC. It specifies CASSLGTAGEQYF.

The rearrangement links TRBV2 to TRBJ1-4, with D tentatively TRBD1 (6 bases). The ends were cut back, 4 bases at V and 12 bases at J, with 15 bases in the middle. This CDR3 comprises 13 residues. CDR1 SNHLY and CDR2 FYNNEI come from the germline V gene. CDR3 in amino acids: CASSAPGAKELFF. CDR3 coding DNA: TGTGCCAGCAGTGCCCCGGGGGCGAAGGAACTGTTTTTT.